One sample yielded the 22 T cell receptor beta chains listed below, sequenced in a study of OX40 agonist ivuxolimab in advanced cancers. Repertoires were generated with immunoSEQ multiplex PCR, while TCRdb's copy carries only in-frame clones and drops some. The sample has 62,000 or so clones, approximately 86% seen once. The source was CD4+ or CD8+ T cells sorted from blood, collected in a trial of the OX40 agonist ivuxolimab. The origin of the receptors is an adult with an advanced solid tumor such as melanoma, head and neck, liver or kidney cancer.

CDR3 bases: TGCAGCGCCCAGCGGGGGACCTCCTACGAGCAGTACTTC. Protein sequence: CSAQRGTSYEQYF. The rearrangement links TRBV29-1 to TRBJ2-7; TRBD2 aligns across 8 bases. V shed 7 bases, J shed 0 bases, and the junction held 5 bases outside the gene matches. The length of the CDR3 is 13 residues. Germline-derived CDR1 and CDR2 are SQVTM and ANQGSEA.

This clone was seen once. This sequence joins TRBV5-5 and TRBJ2-7; 7 nucleotides align to TRBD1. Germline V gives CDR1 SGHKS, CDR2 YYEKEE (reference sequence). CDR3 length: 17 residues. The J segment lost 1 base and the V segment lost 1 base, leaving 11 bases of the junction unmatched. In DNA form, the CDR3 reads TGTGCCAGCAGCTTGCTCACCTCCCGGGACAGATCCTACGAGCAGTACTTC. Protein sequence: CASSLLTSRDRSYEQYF. The full variable domain, in which reference TRBV5-5 and TRBJ2-7 provide the parts outside the CDR3, is DAGVTQSPTHLIKTRGQQVTLRCSPISGHKSVSWYQQVLGQGPQFIFQYYEKEERGRGNFPDRFSARQFPNYSSELNVNALLLGDSALYLCASSLLTSRDRSYEQYFGPGTRLTVT.

The chain uses TRBV5-6 and TRBJ2-7; D gene uncertain. The germline V and J ends were trimmed by 0 bases and 3 bases, with 7 bases remaining between them. Germline CDR1 reads SGHDT; CDR2 reads YYEEEE. This CDR3 region has 13 residues. This CDR3 is CASSLAVVYEQYF. The CDR3 nucleotides are TGTGCCAGCAGCTTGGCGGTGGTCTACGAGCAGTACTTC.

This clone was detected a few times. The V and J genes are TRBV7-2 and TRBJ1-1, with D perhaps matching TRBD1 (6 bases). Trimming took off 1 base at V and 7 bases at J, with 13 bases between the two ends. The V gene's germline CDR1 is SGHTA and CDR2 FQGNSA. The length of the CDR3 is 14 residues. In DNA, the CDR3 is TGTGCCAGCAGCTTAGAAAGGGGGATGGGTGAAGCTTTCTTT. Residues: CASSLERGMGEAFF.

Note on this clone: Other DNA sequences from this sample encode an identical CDR3 as well. This sequence joins TRBV18 and TRBJ2-2, with D perhaps matching TRBD1 (5 bases). This CDR3 comprises 15 residues. Trimming stripped 3 bases from V and 0 bases from J, with 8 bases between. The germline V gene has CDR1 KGHSH and CDR2 LQKENI. Here the CDR3 reads CASSPGRANTGELFF. CDR3 sequence (DNA): TGTGCCAGCTCACCGGGCAGGGCGAACACCGGGGAGCTGTTTTTT.

This clone is a singleton in its sample. V and J are TRBV19 and TRBJ1-5; D not certain. Deletions cut 1 base from V and 4 bases from J, with 5 bases between. This CDR3 is 13 amino acids long. Germline V gene sequence: CDR1 LNHDA, CDR2 SQIVND (reference sequence). CDR3 amino acids: CASSIGQNQPQHF. The CDR3 DNA is TGTGCCAGTAGTATAGGGCAGAATCAGCCCCAGCATTTT.

The gene calls are TRBV19 and TRBJ2-5; 10 nucleotides match TRBD1. The CDR3 extends over 14 amino acids. CDR1 is LNHDA and CDR2 is SQIVND in the germline V gene (reference sequence). V was clipped by 8 bases and J by 5 bases; unmatched bases: 8. The CDR3 DNA is TGTGCCAGTTCTATTGACAGGGGGCGTGAGACCCAGTACTTC. It translates to CASSIDRGRETQYF.

The V and J genes are TRBV9 and TRBJ2-2; 13 bases are a match to TRBD2. Germline V gene sequence: CDR1 SGDLS, CDR2 YYNGEE. The CDR3 covers 18 residues. Trimming took 6 bases from V and 2 from J; bases not matched to a gene: 10. CDR3 sequence (DNA): TGTGCCAGCAACAATCCGGGACTAGCGGGGAGAAACACCGGGGAGCTGTTTTTT. Translated, it gives CASNNPGLAGRNTGELFF.

This chain uses TRBV10-2 with TRBJ2-7; possibly TRBD1 or TRBD2 for D (5 bases each). This CDR3 region has 15 residues. CDR1 and CDR2 from the germline V gene are WSHSY and SAAADI. V was shortened by 3 bases and J by 0 bases, with 12 bases between the two germline ends. The CDR3 nucleotides are TGCGCCAGCAGTGATCGGGGCGCAAGCTCCTACGAGCAGTACTTC. Amino acids: CASSDRGASSYEQYF.

The chain has TRBV19 and TRBJ2-3; the D is unclear. The germline V and J ends were trimmed by 0 bases and 3 bases, with 10 bases remaining between them. CDR3 length: 15 amino acids. Germline CDR1 is LNHDA and CDR2 is SQIVND (reference sequence). The CDR3 is CASSIDRLLTDTQYF. DNA for the CDR3: TGTGCCAGTAGTATAGATCGGTTGCTGACAGATACGCAGTATTTT.

This clone was seen a single time. CDR3 loop: CASSLTGAHGYTF. CDR3 nucleotides: TGCGCCAGCAGCCTCACAGGGGCCCATGGCTACACCTTC. This rearrangement joins TRBV4-3 to TRBJ1-2; the match to TRBD1 covers 7 bases. Per germline, CDR1 LGHNA and CDR2 YSLEER. The CDR3 contains 13 residues. V was pared by 4 bases and J by 6 bases, with 5 bases of the junction left unmatched.

This clone rates as medium-sized. The chain links TRBV2 to TRBJ1-3; D is unresolved. The germline V gene has CDR1 SNHLY and CDR2 FYNNEI. Deletions cut 2 bases from V and 1 base from J, with 18 bases between. This CDR3 has 18 residues. The CDR3 nucleotides read TGTGCCAGCAGTGAAACCCTCCCATGGTCAGCGTCTGGAAACACCATATATTTT. Its protein is CASSETLPWSASGNTIYF.

This clone was observed once. V and J are TRBV7-8 and TRBJ1-1; D is perhaps TRBD1 (6 bases). Germline V gene data show CDR1 as SGHVS and CDR2 as FQNEAQ. This CDR3 comprises 11 residues. The germline V and J ends were trimmed by 3 bases and 11 bases, with 10 bases remaining between them. CDR3 in DNA: TGTGCCAGCAGCTTCGACAGGAAGGCTTTCTTT. Translated, it gives CASSFDRKAFF.

The chain is built from TRBV11-3 and TRBJ2-1; D remains unclear. Germline CDR1 is SGHNT and CDR2 is YENEEA. CDR3 length equals 13 residues. V lost 6 bases to trimming and J lost 4 bases, with 10 bases between them. The chain's CDR3 is CASSPDLYNEQFF. As DNA, the CDR3 is TGTGCCAGCAGTCCCGACCTTTACAATGAGCAGTTCTTC.

This clone appeared a few times. The chain combines TRBV18 with TRBJ2-3, with a weak D call TRBD2 (7 bases). CDR3 length equals 15 residues. Germline V gene lookup returns CDR1 KGHSH and CDR2 LQKENI. Trimming removed 0 bases at V and 6 bases at J, with 13 bases between. The CDR3 spells CASSPPAGARDTQYF. The DNA for the CDR3 is TGTGCCAGCTCACCACCGGCGGGGGCCCGTGATACGCAGTATTTT. Variable domain in full (rest from reference TRBV18 and TRBJ2-3): NAGVMQNPRHLVRRRGQEARLRCSPMKGHSHVYWYRQLPEEGLKFMVYLQKENIIDESGMPKERFSAEFPKEGPSILRIQQVVRGDSAAYFCASSPPAGARDTQYFGPGTRLTVL.

The chain employs TRBV19 and TRBJ2-3, with a tentative D call TRBD1 (5 bases). This CDR3 is built from 15 residues. Germline-derived CDR1 and CDR2 are LNHDA and SQIVND (reference sequence). V was shortened by 1 base and J by 4 bases, with 12 bases between the two germline ends. CDR3 bases: TGTGCCAGTAGTATAGGATGGGGCCAGGCAGATACGCAGTATTTT. This gives the protein CASSIGWGQADTQYF. The full variable domain, rest sourced from reference TRBV19 and TRBJ2-3, is DGGITQSPKYLFRKEGQNVTLSCEQNLNHDAMYWYRQDPGQGLRLIYYSQIVNDFQKGDIAEGYSVSREKKESFPLTVTSAQKNPTAFYLCASSIGWGQADTQYFGPGTRLTVL.

The rearrangement joins TRBV11-3 to TRBJ2-3; 11 nucleotides align to TRBD2. Germline V gene sequence: CDR1 SGHNT, CDR2 YENEEA. The CDR3 sequence is 15 residues long. J gave up 3 bases and V 4 bases, and 3 bases lay outside the gene matches. The CDR3 spells CASSSGTSGTDTQYF. DNA of the CDR3: TGTGCCAGCAGCTCCGGGACTAGCGGAACAGATACGCAGTATTTT. The whole variable domain, remainder taken from reference TRBV11-3 and TRBJ2-3, is EAGVVQSPRYKIIEKKQPVAFWCNPISGHNTLYWYLQNLGQGPELLIRYENEEAVDDSQLPKDRFSAERLKGVDSTLKIQPAELGDSAVYLCASSSGTSGTDTQYFGPGTRLTVL.

This clone was detected once. In DNA form, the CDR3 reads TGTGCCAGCAGTTACTCAGGGAGCACAGATACGCAGTATTTT. It translates to CASSYSGSTDTQYF. The chain has TRBV6-5 and TRBJ2-3; unclear D gene. Between the trimmed V and J ends, which lost 0 bases and 0 bases, there was a span of 4 bases. CDR1 is MNHEY and CDR2 is SVGAGI in the germline V gene. The CDR3 spans 14 residues.

This chain links TRBV30 with TRBJ2-2, with 10 bases aligning to TRBD2. Germline lookup yields CDR1 GTSNPN and CDR2 SVGIG (reference sequence). With V trimmed by 0 bases and J by 6 bases, 7 bases remained unmatched. This CDR3 is built from 16 residues. This chain's CDR3 is CAWSVRSGRRAGELFF. CDR3 DNA sequence: TGTGCCTGGAGTGTCCGTAGCGGGAGGCGGGCCGGGGAGCTGTTTTTT.

V is TRBV4-3 and J is TRBJ2-2; 8 bases align to TRBD1. Germline CDR1 reads LGHNA; CDR2 reads YSLEER. V lost 4 bases and J lost 7; bases outside the gene matches: 8. This CDR3 comprises 15 residues. CDR3 sequence: CASSRLTGENGELFF. The CDR3 DNA reads TGCGCCAGCAGCCGCCTGACAGGGGAAAACGGGGAGCTGTTTTTT.

In its sample, this clone was seen a few times. This sequence joins TRBV5-1 and TRBJ1-2, with D maybe TRBD1 (5 bases). The V gene lost 3 bases and the J gene lost 7 bases, with 10 bases spanning the gap. CDR3 length: 12 residues. CDR1 is SGHRS, CDR2 YFSETQ, per germline. The CDR3 coding sequence is TGCGCCAGCAGCTCCGGGGCCCGTGGCTACACCTTC. It translates to CASSSGARGYTF.

The chain carries TRBV28 and TRBJ1-5; 9 bases map to TRBD1. Trimming took 6 bases from V and 6 from J; bases not matched to a gene: 0. The CDR3 length is 12 residues. Germline V gene sequence: CDR1 MDHEN, CDR2 SYDVKM. Here the CDR3 reads CASRDRGQPQHF. In DNA, the CDR3 is TGTGCCAGCAGGGACAGGGGTCAGCCCCAGCATTTT.